What follows is one TCR beta chain and its context. Trimming removed 5 bases at V and 4 bases at J, with 15 bases between. Per germline, CDR1 MDHEN and CDR2 SYDVKM. There are 14 residues in the CDR3. These data belong to a study of control samples from healthy donors and cancer patients. The table came from immunoSEQ multiplex PCR; TCRdb's copy has only in-frame clones and leaves some out. The sample records 100,000 to 150,000 clones, over 75% being singletons. The sequence was collected from a man between 60 and 75 years old in good health. The sample consisted of blood. The J gene is TRBJ2-7, the V gene TRBV28, with a weak D call TRBD2 (5 bases). The CDR3 DNA reads as TGTGCCAGCAGTATGGGGATCGAGGGTTACGAGCAGTACTTC. Its protein product is CASSMGIEGYEQYF.